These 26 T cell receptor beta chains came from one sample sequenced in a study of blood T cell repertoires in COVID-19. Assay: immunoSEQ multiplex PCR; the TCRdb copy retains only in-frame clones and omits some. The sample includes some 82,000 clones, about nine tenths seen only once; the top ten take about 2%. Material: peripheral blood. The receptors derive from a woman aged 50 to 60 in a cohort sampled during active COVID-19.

As DNA, the CDR3 is TGTGCCAGCAGCCAGCGGGAAACTACTGAAGAGACCCAGTACTTC. Residues: CASSQRETTEETQYF. This chain connects TRBV7-9 to TRBJ2-5; 7 bases fit TRBD2. The CDR3 totals 15 residues. With 5 bases clipped from V and 3 bases from J, the junction kept 9 bases outside the gene matches. The germline CDR1 and CDR2 sequences are SEHNR and FQNEAQ (reference sequence).

For the CDR3, the DNA is TGTGCCAGCAGCGTAGGAACACTAGCTGGAGATACGCAGTATTTT. Translated, it gives CASSVGTLAGDTQYF. V is TRBV9 and J is TRBJ2-3; maybe TRBD2 (6 bases). V was clipped by 0 bases and J by 5 bases, with 13 bases between them. Germline V CDR1 and CDR2: SGDLS, YYNGEE. This CDR3 is built from 15 residues.

The CDR3 protein is CASSPPRAGQPQHF. In DNA, the CDR3 is TGTGCCAGCAGCCCCCCCCGGGCGGGCCAGCCCCAGCATTTT. This rearrangement joins TRBV7-8 to TRBJ1-5; no firm D call. The germline V gene has CDR1 SGHVS and CDR2 FQNEAQ. V lost 5 bases and J lost 7, with 15 bases in between. This CDR3 is 14 amino acids long.

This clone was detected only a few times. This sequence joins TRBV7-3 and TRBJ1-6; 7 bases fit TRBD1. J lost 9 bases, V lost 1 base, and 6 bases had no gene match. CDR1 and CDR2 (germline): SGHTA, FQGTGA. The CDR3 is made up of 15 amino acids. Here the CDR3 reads CASSLSPGGGSPLHF. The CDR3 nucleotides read TGTGCCAGCAGCTTAAGTCCAGGGGGAGGTTCACCCCTCCACTTT.

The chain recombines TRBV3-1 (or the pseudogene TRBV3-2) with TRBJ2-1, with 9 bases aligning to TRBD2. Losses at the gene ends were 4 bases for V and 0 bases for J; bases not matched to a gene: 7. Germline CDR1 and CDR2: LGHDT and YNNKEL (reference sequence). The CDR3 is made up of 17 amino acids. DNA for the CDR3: TGTGCCAGCAGCCGAGGACTAGCGCTGAGCTCCTACAATGAGCAGTTCTTC. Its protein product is CASSRGLALSSYNEQFF.

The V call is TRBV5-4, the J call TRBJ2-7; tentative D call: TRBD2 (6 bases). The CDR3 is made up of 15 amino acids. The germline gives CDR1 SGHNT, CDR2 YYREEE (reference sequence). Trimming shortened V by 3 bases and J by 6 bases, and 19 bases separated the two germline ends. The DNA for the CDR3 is TGTGCCAGCAGCTCGGATCTAGCGAGGGCTGCCGAGCAGTACTTC. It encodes CASSSDLARAAEQYF.

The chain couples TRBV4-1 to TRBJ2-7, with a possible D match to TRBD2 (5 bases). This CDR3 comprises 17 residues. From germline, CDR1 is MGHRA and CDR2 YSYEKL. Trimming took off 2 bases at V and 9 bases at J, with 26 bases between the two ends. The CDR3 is CASSQTPGYSGRFGQYF. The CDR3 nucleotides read TGCGCCAGCAGCCAAACACCGGGGTATTCGGGCCGGTTTGGGCAGTACTTC.

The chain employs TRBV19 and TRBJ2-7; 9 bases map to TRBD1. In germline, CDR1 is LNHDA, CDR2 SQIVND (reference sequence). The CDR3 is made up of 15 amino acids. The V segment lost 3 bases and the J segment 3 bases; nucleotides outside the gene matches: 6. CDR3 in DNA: TGTGCCAGTAGTATGAGGGACAGGGTAAACTACGAGCAGTACTTC. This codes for CASSMRDRVNYEQYF.

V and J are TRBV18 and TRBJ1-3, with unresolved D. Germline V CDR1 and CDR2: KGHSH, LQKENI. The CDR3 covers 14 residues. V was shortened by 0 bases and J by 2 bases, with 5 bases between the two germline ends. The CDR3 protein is CASSPPRTGNTIYF. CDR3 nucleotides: TGTGCCAGCTCACCACCGAGAACTGGAAACACCATATATTTT.

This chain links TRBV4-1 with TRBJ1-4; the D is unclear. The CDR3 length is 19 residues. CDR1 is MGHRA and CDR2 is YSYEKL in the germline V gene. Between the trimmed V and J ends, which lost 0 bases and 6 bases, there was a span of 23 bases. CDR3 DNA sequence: TGCGCCAGCAGCCAAGATCCCCAGCCTCGTAGGAGCATGTATGAAAAACTGTTTTTT. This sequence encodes CASSQDPQPRRSMYEKLFF.

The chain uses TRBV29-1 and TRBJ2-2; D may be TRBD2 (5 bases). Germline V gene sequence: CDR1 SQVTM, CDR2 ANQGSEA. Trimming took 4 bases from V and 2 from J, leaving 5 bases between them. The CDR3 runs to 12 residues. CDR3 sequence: CSVGLNTGELFF. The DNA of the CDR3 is TGCAGCGTTGGACTAAACACCGGGGAGCTGTTTTTT.

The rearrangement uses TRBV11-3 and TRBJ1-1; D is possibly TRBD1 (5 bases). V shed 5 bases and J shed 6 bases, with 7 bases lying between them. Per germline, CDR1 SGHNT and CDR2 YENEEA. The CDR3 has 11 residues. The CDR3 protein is CASSRQSEAFF. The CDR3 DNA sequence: TGTGCCAGCAGCCGACAGTCTGAAGCTTTCTTT.

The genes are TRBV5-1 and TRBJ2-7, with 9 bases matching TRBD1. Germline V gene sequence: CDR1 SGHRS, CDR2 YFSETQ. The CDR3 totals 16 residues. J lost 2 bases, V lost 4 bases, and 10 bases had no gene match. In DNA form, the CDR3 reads TGCGCCAGCAGCGCACAGGGGGCCGCGAATACCTACGAGCAGTACTTC. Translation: CASSAQGAANTYEQYF.

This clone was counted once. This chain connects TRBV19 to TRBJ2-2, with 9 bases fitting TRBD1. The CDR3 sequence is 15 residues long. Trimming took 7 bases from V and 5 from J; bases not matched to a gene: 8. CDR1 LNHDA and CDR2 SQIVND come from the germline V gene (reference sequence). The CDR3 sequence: CASIIGQGSTGELFF. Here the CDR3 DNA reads TGTGCCAGTATCATAGGACAGGGGTCGACCGGGGAGCTGTTTTTT.

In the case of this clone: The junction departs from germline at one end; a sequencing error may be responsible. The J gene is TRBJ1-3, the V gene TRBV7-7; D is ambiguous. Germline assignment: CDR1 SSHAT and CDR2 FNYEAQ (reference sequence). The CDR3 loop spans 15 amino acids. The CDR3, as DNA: TGTGCTAGCAGCTTAGTTTCCCACTCTGGAAACACCATATATTTT. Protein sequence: CASSLVSHSGNTIYF.

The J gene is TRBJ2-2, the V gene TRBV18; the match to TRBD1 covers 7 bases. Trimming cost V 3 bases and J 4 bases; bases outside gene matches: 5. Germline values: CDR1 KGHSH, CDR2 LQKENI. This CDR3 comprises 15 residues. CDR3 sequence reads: CASSPNDRVTGELFF. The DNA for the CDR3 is TGTGCCAGCTCACCGAACGACAGGGTCACCGGGGAGCTGTTTTTT.

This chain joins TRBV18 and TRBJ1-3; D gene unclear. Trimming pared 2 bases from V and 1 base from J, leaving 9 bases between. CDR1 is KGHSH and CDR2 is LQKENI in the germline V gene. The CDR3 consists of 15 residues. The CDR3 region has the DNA TGTGCCAGCTCACCAGAGTCAAATTCTGGAAACACCATATATTTT. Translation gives CASSPESNSGNTIYF.

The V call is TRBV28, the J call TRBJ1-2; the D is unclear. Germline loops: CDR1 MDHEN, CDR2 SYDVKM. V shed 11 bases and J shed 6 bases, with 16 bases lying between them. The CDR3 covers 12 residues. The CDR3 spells CAAQRARDGYTF. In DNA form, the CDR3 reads TGTGCCGCCCAGAGGGCACGGGATGGCTACACCTTC.

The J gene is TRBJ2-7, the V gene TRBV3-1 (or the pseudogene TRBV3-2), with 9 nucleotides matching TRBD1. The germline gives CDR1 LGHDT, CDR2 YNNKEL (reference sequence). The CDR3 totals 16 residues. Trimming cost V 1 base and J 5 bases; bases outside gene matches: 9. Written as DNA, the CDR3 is TGTGCCAGCAGCCAAGGCACCGGGACAGGGAGAAACGAGCAGTACTTC. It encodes CASSQGTGTGRNEQYF.

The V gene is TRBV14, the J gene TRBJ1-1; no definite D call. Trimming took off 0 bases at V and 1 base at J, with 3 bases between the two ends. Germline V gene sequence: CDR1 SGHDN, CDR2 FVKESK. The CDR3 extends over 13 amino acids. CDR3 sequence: CASSQEANTEAFF. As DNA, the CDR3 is TGTGCCAGCAGCCAAGAGGCGAACACTGAAGCTTTCTTT.

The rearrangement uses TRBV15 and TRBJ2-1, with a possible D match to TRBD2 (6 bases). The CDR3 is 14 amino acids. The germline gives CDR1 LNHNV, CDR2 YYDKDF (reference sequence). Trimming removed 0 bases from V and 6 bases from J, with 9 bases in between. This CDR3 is CATSRDVRGNEQFF. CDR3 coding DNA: TGTGCCACCAGCAGAGATGTGCGGGGCAATGAGCAGTTCTTC.

In DNA, the CDR3 is TGTGCCAGCAGTGTCGGGACAGCTCAAGAGACCCAGTACTTC. Protein sequence: CASSVGTAQETQYF. The rearrangement links TRBV25-1 to TRBJ2-5; the match to TRBD1 covers 7 bases. The J segment lost 2 bases and the V segment lost 4 bases, leaving 4 bases of the junction unmatched. Per germline, CDR1 MGHDK and CDR2 SYGVNS. The CDR3 spans 14 residues.

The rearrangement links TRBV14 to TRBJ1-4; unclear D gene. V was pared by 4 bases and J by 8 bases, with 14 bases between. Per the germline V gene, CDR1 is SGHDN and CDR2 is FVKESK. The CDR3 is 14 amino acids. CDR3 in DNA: TGTGCCAGCAGCCGCTCCCCAGAGGTCGAAAAACTGTTTTTT. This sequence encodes CASSRSPEVEKLFF.

The CDR3 DNA is TGTGCCAGCAGTCCCACGGGGGGGGCCTCCTACGAGCAGTACTTC. It translates to CASSPTGGASYEQYF. The rearrangement joins TRBV6-5 to TRBJ2-7; 8 bases agree with TRBD2. CDR3 length: 15 residues. Per the germline V gene, CDR1 is MNHEY and CDR2 is SVGAGI. After removal of 5 bases from V and 0 bases from J, the junction contained 6 bases not matched to a gene.

Here the CDR3 reads CASSLFSAGAGQGRTDTQYF. The CDR3 DNA sequence: TGTGCCAGCAGCTTATTTAGTGCAGGGGCGGGACAGGGACGCACAGATACGCAGTATTTT. The V call is TRBV7-8, the J call TRBJ2-3; 9 nucleotides line up with TRBD1. There are 20 residues in the CDR3. Germline lookup yields CDR1 SGHVS and CDR2 FQNEAQ. The V gene end was trimmed by 2 bases and the J gene end by 1 base; junction bases not matched to a gene: 16.

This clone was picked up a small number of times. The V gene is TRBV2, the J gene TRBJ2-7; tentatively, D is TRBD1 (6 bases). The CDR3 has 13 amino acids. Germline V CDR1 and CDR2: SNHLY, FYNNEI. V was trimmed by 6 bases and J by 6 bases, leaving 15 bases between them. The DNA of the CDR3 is TGTGCCAGCAGGGACCGGGACACTAGCGAGCAGTACTTC. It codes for CASRDRDTSEQYF.